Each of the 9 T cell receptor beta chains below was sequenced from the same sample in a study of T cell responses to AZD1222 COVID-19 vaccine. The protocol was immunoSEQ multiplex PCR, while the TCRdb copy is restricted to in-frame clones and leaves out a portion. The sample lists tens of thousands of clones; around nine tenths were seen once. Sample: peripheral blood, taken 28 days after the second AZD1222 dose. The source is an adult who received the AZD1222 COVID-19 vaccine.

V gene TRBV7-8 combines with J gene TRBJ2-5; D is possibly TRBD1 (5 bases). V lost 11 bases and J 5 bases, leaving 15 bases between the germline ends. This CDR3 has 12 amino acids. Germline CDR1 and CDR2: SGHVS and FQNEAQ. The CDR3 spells CASTQGSETQYF. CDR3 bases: TGTGCCTCGACCCAGGGATCCGAGACCCAGTACTTC.

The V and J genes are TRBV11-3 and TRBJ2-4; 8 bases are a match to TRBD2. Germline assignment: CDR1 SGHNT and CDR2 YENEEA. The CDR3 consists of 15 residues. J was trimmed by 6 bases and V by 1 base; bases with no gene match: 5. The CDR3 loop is CASSLGGLAGNIQYF. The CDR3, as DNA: TGTGCCAGCAGCTTAGGAGGACTAGCTGGAAACATTCAGTACTTC.

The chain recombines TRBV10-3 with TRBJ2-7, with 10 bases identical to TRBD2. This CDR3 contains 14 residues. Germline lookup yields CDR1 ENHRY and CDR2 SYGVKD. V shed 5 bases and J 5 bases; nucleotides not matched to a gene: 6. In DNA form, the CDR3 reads TGTGCCATCAGTCGCAGCGGGGGGGCCAACGAGCAGTACTTC. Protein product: CAISRSGGANEQYF.

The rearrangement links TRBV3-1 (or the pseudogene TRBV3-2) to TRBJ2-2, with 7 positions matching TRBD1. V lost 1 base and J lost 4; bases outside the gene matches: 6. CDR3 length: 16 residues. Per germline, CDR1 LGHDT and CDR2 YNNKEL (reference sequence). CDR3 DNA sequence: TGTGCCAGCAGCCAAGCTCGGCCAGGGGGCACCGGGGAGCTGTTTTTT. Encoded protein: CASSQARPGGTGELFF.

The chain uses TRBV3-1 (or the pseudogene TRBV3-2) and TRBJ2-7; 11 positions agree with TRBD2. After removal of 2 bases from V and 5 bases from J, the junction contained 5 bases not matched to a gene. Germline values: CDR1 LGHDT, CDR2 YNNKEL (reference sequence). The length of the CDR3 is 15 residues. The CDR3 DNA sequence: TGTGCCAGCAGCCAAACTAGCGGGGGTGTCAACGAGCAGTACTTC. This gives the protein CASSQTSGGVNEQYF.

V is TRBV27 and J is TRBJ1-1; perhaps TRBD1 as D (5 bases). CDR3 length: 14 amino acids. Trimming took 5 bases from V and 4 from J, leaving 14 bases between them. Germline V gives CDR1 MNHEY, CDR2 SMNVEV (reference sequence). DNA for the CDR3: TGTGCCAGCAGTCCATGGGGGGGTGGCACTGAAGCTTTCTTT. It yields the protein CASSPWGGGTEAFF.

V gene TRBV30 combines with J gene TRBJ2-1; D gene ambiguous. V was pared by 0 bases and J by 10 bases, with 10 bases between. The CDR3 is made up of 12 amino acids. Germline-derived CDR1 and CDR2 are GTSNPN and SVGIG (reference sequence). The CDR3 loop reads CAWSVRVEEQFF. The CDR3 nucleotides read TGTGCCTGGAGTGTAAGGGTTGAGGAGCAGTTCTTC. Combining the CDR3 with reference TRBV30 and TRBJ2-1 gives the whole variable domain SQTIHQWPATLVQPVGSPLSLECTVEGTSNPNLYWYRQAAGRGLQLLFYSVGIGQISSEVPQNLSASRPQDRQFILSSKKLLLSDSGFYLCAWSVRVEEQFFGPGTRLTVL.

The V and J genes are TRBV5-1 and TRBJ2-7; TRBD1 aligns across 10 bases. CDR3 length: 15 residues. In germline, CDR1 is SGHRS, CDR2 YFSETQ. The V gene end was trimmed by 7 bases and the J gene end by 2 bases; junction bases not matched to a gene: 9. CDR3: CASSGGGTGAYEQYF. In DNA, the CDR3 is TGCGCCAGCTCCGGGGGGGGGACAGGGGCCTACGAGCAGTACTTC.

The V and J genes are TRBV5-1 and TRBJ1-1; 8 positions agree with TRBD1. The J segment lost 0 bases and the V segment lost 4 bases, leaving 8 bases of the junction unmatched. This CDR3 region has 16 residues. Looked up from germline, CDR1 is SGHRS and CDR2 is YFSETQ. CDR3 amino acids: CASSPSLTGVNTEAFF. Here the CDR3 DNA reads TGCGCCAGCAGCCCTTCTTTGACAGGGGTGAACACTGAAGCTTTCTTT.